These T cell receptor beta chains were read from a single sample in a study of blood T cells in healthy people across ages. TCRdb passed the 5' RACE reads through MiXCR, listing each CDR3 protein once. Among about 650,000 distinct CDR3 sequences listed, under 65% were seen once. Sequenced: blood. Receptors were obtained from a woman older than 75 in good health. The CDR3 runs from the conserved cysteine through the conserved F or W. Fields, in order: V gene, D gene, clone size, J gene, CDR3 protein, CDR3 DNA. D genes are given only for firm matches. Expanded clones get a size class; other rows say once, few or many, or leave the size out.

v_call: TRBV20-1
d_call: .
clone_size: .
j_call: TRBJ1-1
cdr3_aa: CSAREEGLNTEAFF
cdr3_nt: TGCAGTGCTAGAGAGGAGGGGTTAAACACTGAAGCTTTCTTT

v_call: TRBV7-2
d_call: TRBD1
clone_size: many
j_call: TRBJ2-1
cdr3_aa: CASSSGQQQFF
cdr3_nt: TGTGCCAGCAGCTCGGGACAGCAGCAGTTCTTC

v_call: TRBV10-3
d_call: .
clone_size: .
j_call: TRBJ2-1
cdr3_aa: CAISESFRGNEQFF
cdr3_nt: TGTGCCATCAGTGAGTCATTTCGGGGAAATGAGCAGTTCTTC

v_call: TRBV5-1
d_call: .
clone_size: few
j_call: TRBJ2-1
cdr3_aa: CASRQSGSEGDEQFF
cdr3_nt: TGCGCCAGCAGACAAAGTGGGTCCGAAGGGGATGAGCAGTTCTTC

v_call: TRBV6-5
d_call: .
clone_size: many
j_call: TRBJ2-3
cdr3_aa: CASSYSGFRGTDTQYF
cdr3_nt: TGTGCCAGCAGTTATTCGGGGTTCAGAGGAACAGATACGCAGTATTTT

v_call: TRBV14
d_call: TRBD1
clone_size: few
j_call: TRBJ1-2
cdr3_aa: CASSQYDREQNGYTF
cdr3_nt: TGTGCCAGCAGCCAGTACGACAGGGAGCAGAATGGCTACACCTTC

v_call: TRBV25-1
d_call: TRBD1
clone_size: .
j_call: TRBJ1-2
cdr3_aa: CASSGQGDSNYGYTF
cdr3_nt: TGTGCCAGCAGTGGACAGGGGGACTCTAACTATGGCTACACCTTC

v_call: TRBV7-3
d_call: TRBD1
clone_size: .
j_call: TRBJ1-2
cdr3_aa: CASSSPGQGFGGYTF
cdr3_nt: TGTGCCAGCAGCTCACCGGGACAGGGGTTTGGGGGCTACACCTTC

v_call: TRBV9
d_call: .
clone_size: .
j_call: TRBJ1-2
cdr3_aa: CASSVGAGSNGYTF
cdr3_nt: TGTGCCAGCAGCGTAGGGGCAGGGTCGAATGGCTACACCTTC

v_call: TRBV20-1
d_call: .
clone_size: many
j_call: TRBJ2-7
cdr3_aa: CSAIDGTGGYYEQYF
cdr3_nt: TGCAGTGCTATTGATGGCACGGGGGGCTACTACGAGCAGTACTTC

v_call: TRBV4-1
d_call: TRBD2
clone_size: .
j_call: TRBJ2-1
cdr3_aa: CASSHEERLAGYNEQFF
cdr3_nt: TGCGCCAGCAGCCATGAGGAGAGACTAGCGGGGTACAATGAGCAGTTCTTC

v_call: TRBV6-5
d_call: .
clone_size: .
j_call: TRBJ2-4
cdr3_aa: CASSYPGAKNIQYF
cdr3_nt: TGTGCCAGCAGTTACCCGGGAGCCAAAAACATTCAGTACTTC

v_call: TRBV20-1
d_call: .
clone_size: many
j_call: TRBJ2-1
cdr3_aa: CSARGGPSSYNEQFF
cdr3_nt: TGCAGTGCTAGGGGGGGGCCGAGCTCCTACAATGAGCAGTTCTTC

v_call: TRBV9
d_call: TRBD1
clone_size: few
j_call: TRBJ1-1
cdr3_aa: CASSPTGQGGVGIGEAFF
cdr3_nt: TGTGCCAGCAGCCCAACGGGACAGGGGGGGGTCGGGATAGGTGAAGCTTTCTTT

v_call: TRBV6-2/TRBV6-3
d_call: .
clone_size: .
j_call: TRBJ2-1
cdr3_aa: CASSRMEYNEQFF
cdr3_nt: TGTGCCAGCAGTCGCATGGAGTACAATGAGCAGTTCTTC

v_call: TRBV10-3
d_call: .
clone_size: .
j_call: TRBJ1-1
cdr3_aa: CAISESFKDEAFF
cdr3_nt: TGTGCCATCAGTGAGTCATTCAAGGATGAAGCTTTCTTT

v_call: TRBV19
d_call: .
clone_size: few
j_call: TRBJ1-5
cdr3_aa: CASSMPGQPQHF
cdr3_nt: TGTGCCAGTAGTATGCCGGGTCAGCCCCAGCATTTT

v_call: TRBV6-6
d_call: .
clone_size: .
j_call: TRBJ2-7
cdr3_aa: CASRDTAPSEQYF
cdr3_nt: TGTGCCAGCAGAGATACGGCCCCCTCCGAGCAGTACTTC

v_call: TRBV25-1
d_call: .
clone_size: .
j_call: TRBJ1-6
cdr3_aa: CASSERGGNSPLHF
cdr3_nt: TGTGCCAGCAGTGAACGCGGGGGGAACTCACCCCTCCACTTT

v_call: TRBV19
d_call: TRBD1
clone_size: few
j_call: TRBJ2-2
cdr3_aa: CATRQGSNTGELFF
cdr3_nt: TGTGCCACTCGACAGGGGTCGAACACCGGGGAGCTGTTTTTT

v_call: TRBV12-3/TRBV12-4
d_call: .
clone_size: few
j_call: TRBJ1-4
cdr3_aa: CASRDSNEKLFF
cdr3_nt: TGTGCCAGCAGGGACAGTAATGAAAAACTGTTTTTT

v_call: TRBV20-1
d_call: TRBD1
clone_size: .
j_call: TRBJ2-5
cdr3_aa: CSASVLGDRGPLVETQYF
cdr3_nt: TGCAGTGCTAGTGTTCTTGGGGACAGGGGACCTCTGGTTGAGACCCAGTACTTC

v_call: TRBV25-1
d_call: TRBD1
clone_size: .
j_call: TRBJ2-1
cdr3_aa: CASSPDRVSTYNEQFF
cdr3_nt: TGTGCCAGCAGTCCTGACAGGGTCAGCACCTACAATGAGCAGTTCTTC

v_call: TRBV18
d_call: TRBD2
clone_size: few
j_call: TRBJ2-7
cdr3_aa: CASSPPEMREIKYEQYF
cdr3_nt: TGTGCCAGCTCACCACCGGAAATGCGGGAGATTAAGTACGAGCAGTACTTC

v_call: TRBV6-2/TRBV6-3
d_call: TRBD2
clone_size: .
j_call: TRBJ2-1
cdr3_aa: CASRATLAEINNEQFF
cdr3_nt: TGTGCCAGCAGGGCGACACTAGCGGAAATAAACAATGAGCAGTTCTTC

v_call: TRBV29-1
d_call: TRBD1
clone_size: many
j_call: TRBJ2-5
cdr3_aa: CSALQGAETQYF
cdr3_nt: TGCAGCGCACTACAGGGGGCAGAGACCCAGTACTTC

v_call: TRBV6-2/TRBV6-3
d_call: .
clone_size: .
j_call: TRBJ2-5
cdr3_aa: CASSYGPLVYNEQYF
cdr3_nt: TGTGCCAGCAGTTACGGCCCTCTTGTCTACAATGAGCAGTACTTC

v_call: TRBV6-5
d_call: .
clone_size: many
j_call: TRBJ2-6
cdr3_aa: CASSYQSSGANVLTF
cdr3_nt: TGTGCCAGCAGTTACCAGAGCTCTGGGGCCAACGTCCTGACTTTC

v_call: TRBV7-2
d_call: TRBD2
clone_size: .
j_call: TRBJ2-1
cdr3_aa: CASSLVGGRVTNEPFF
cdr3_nt: TGTGCCAGCAGCTTAGTGGGCGGGAGAGTAACGAATGAGCCGTTCTTC

v_call: TRBV28
d_call: TRBD1
clone_size: .
j_call: TRBJ2-5
cdr3_aa: CASSSQQGAETQYF
cdr3_nt: TGTGCCAGCAGTTCACAACAGGGGGCGGAGACCCAGTACTTC

v_call: TRBV14
d_call: TRBD2
clone_size: .
j_call: TRBJ2-1
cdr3_aa: CASSARRAGGYYNEQFF
cdr3_nt: TGTGCCAGCAGCGCTAGGCGAGCGGGGGGCTACTACAATGAGCAGTTCTTC

v_call: TRBV3-1
d_call: .
clone_size: .
j_call: TRBJ2-2
cdr3_aa: CASSQAPQSGELFF
cdr3_nt: TGTGCCAGCAGCCAAGCGCCGCAGTCCGGGGAGCTGTTTTTT

v_call: TRBV7-9
d_call: TRBD2
clone_size: many
j_call: TRBJ2-1
cdr3_aa: CASSGLAGGYYNEQFF
cdr3_nt: TGTGCCAGCTCGGGACTAGCGGGGGGATACTACAATGAGCAGTTCTTC

v_call: TRBV4-3
d_call: .
clone_size: .
j_call: TRBJ2-3
cdr3_aa: CASSRLWLDTQYF
cdr3_nt: TGCGCCAGCAGCCGCCTATGGTTGGATACGCAGTATTTT

v_call: TRBV10-3
d_call: .
clone_size: many
j_call: TRBJ2-7
cdr3_aa: CAIGPLGGESYEQYF
cdr3_nt: TGTGCCATCGGCCCCTTGGGGGGAGAGTCCTACGAGCAGTACTTC

v_call: TRBV9
d_call: .
clone_size: few
j_call: TRBJ2-1
cdr3_aa: CASSVEVLDEQFF
cdr3_nt: TGTGCCAGCAGCGTAGAGGTCCTGGATGAGCAGTTCTTC

v_call: TRBV7-9
d_call: .
clone_size: .
j_call: TRBJ2-6
cdr3_aa: CASSRHPSGANVLTF
cdr3_nt: TGTGCCAGCAGCCGGCATCCCTCTGGGGCCAACGTCCTGACTTTC

v_call: TRBV11-2
d_call: TRBD2
clone_size: .
j_call: TRBJ2-1
cdr3_aa: CASSSNTLAVEQFF
cdr3_nt: TGTGCCAGCAGCTCAAATACTCTAGCGGTTGAGCAGTTCTTC

v_call: TRBV10-3
d_call: .
clone_size: .
j_call: TRBJ1-3
cdr3_aa: CAISSQGPGNTIYF
cdr3_nt: TGTGCCATCAGCTCACAGGGTCCTGGAAACACCATATATTTT

v_call: TRBV6-6
d_call: .
clone_size: .
j_call: TRBJ2-5
cdr3_aa: CASSYSSWETQYF
cdr3_nt: TGTGCCAGCAGTTACTCCAGTTGGGAGACCCAGTACTTC

v_call: TRBV5-1
d_call: TRBD1
clone_size: .
j_call: TRBJ2-3
cdr3_aa: CASSPRTGGVTDTQYF
cdr3_nt: TGCGCCAGCAGCCCGAGGACAGGGGGCGTCACAGATACGCAGTATTTT

v_call: TRBV29-1
d_call: .
clone_size: .
j_call: TRBJ2-1
cdr3_aa: CIVQGALKYNEQFF
cdr3_nt: TGCATCGTCCAAGGGGCTTTGAAGTACAATGAGCAGTTCTTC

v_call: TRBV15
d_call: .
clone_size: few
j_call: TRBJ2-7
cdr3_aa: CATSSIAGDYYEQYF
cdr3_nt: TGTGCCACCAGCAGTATAGCAGGGGATTACTACGAGCAGTACTTC

v_call: TRBV25-1
d_call: .
clone_size: few
j_call: TRBJ2-2
cdr3_aa: CASLGWGPGDTGELFF
cdr3_nt: TGTGCCAGCCTGGGGTGGGGACCTGGGGACACCGGGGAGCTGTTTTTT

v_call: TRBV12-3/TRBV12-4
d_call: TRBD2
clone_size: .
j_call: TRBJ2-7
cdr3_aa: CASSYLASGAYEQYF
cdr3_nt: TGTGCCAGCAGTTATCTTGCTAGCGGGGCCTACGAGCAGTACTTC

v_call: TRBV5-1
d_call: TRBD1
clone_size: few
j_call: TRBJ2-7
cdr3_aa: CASSLGGGAYNEQYF
cdr3_nt: TGCGCCAGCAGCTTGGGAGGGGGCGCCTACAATGAGCAGTACTTC

v_call: TRBV5-1
d_call: .
clone_size: .
j_call: TRBJ2-1
cdr3_aa: CASSLQGHPYNEQFF
cdr3_nt: TGCGCCAGCAGCTTGCAGGGACACCCCTACAATGAGCAGTTCTTC

v_call: TRBV27
d_call: .
clone_size: .
j_call: TRBJ2-5
cdr3_aa: CASSFGGRDQETQYF
cdr3_nt: TGTGCCAGCAGTTTTGGGGGGAGAGACCAAGAGACCCAGTACTTC

v_call: TRBV25-1
d_call: .
clone_size: .
j_call: TRBJ1-2
cdr3_aa: CASSEGVRGGGYGYTF
cdr3_nt: TGTGCCAGCAGTGAAGGGGTAAGAGGGGGAGGGTATGGCTACACCTTC

v_call: TRBV7-2
d_call: TRBD1
clone_size: .
j_call: TRBJ1-2
cdr3_aa: CASSAYRGQGYTF
cdr3_nt: TGTGCCAGCAGCGCGTATAGGGGACAGGGCTACACCTTC

v_call: TRBV29-1
d_call: .
clone_size: many
j_call: TRBJ2-1
cdr3_aa: CSVEAWTRGSYNEQFF
cdr3_nt: TGCAGCGTTGAAGCTTGGACCCGAGGCTCCTACAATGAGCAGTTCTTC

v_call: TRBV28
d_call: TRBD2
clone_size: .
j_call: TRBJ2-1
cdr3_aa: CASVFGGGAYNEQFF
cdr3_nt: TGTGCCAGCGTCTTTGGCGGGGGGGCCTACAATGAGCAGTTCTTC